The TCR beta chain described here comes from a study of CD8+ T cells in alopecia areata (dated by TCRdb to the late 2010s). Describing the broader study: Treated patients were enrolled in an open-label pilot trial of oral tofacitinib, 5 to 10 mg twice daily, for moderate-to-severe alopecia areata. Biopsies were taken from tofacitinib-treated patients at baseline and at 4 and 24 weeks of treatment, and a later scalp biopsy was taken in several of the tofacitinib-treated patients. To study T cell clonal expansion in alopecia areata, the researchers applied high-throughput TCRbeta sequencing to both the C3H/HeJ mouse model and human patients. Disease severity in treated patients was measured with the SALT score, which quantifies the percentage of affected scalp surface area. Amplification of TCRbeta CDR3 regions was done by immunoSEQ multiplex PCR using 35 Vbeta forward primers and 13 Jbeta reverse primers. Tofacitinib was given for 6 to 18 months, followed by 6 months of follow-up off drug to assess delayed response and recurrence. In humans, TCRbeta sequencing was performed on scalp tissue and on sorted CD4+ and CD8+ peripheral blood T cells from healthy controls and from patients with patchy or totalis/universalis alopecia areata. Scalp clonality was compared among normal scalp (n=4), patchy alopecia areata scalp (n=8), and alopecia totalis/universalis scalp (n=8). The RNA source kit depended on sample type: the PAXgene miRNA kit for fixed scalp, the miRNeasy kit for PBMCs, and the RNeasy kit for mouse skin. The paper as a whole reports these results and caveats: Unlike mouse skin, which is dominated by gammadelta T cells, normal human skin has resident alphabeta T cells that are also sequenced, and this complicates analysis of the scalp TCR repertoire. TCR sequences shared between patients were less clear than in mice, possibly partly because of HLA diversity in the patient population. Tofacitinib significantly decreased scalp clonality and the number of expanded CD8+ clones among the top 100 scalp clones. Because the treated cohort was small and had just a single nonresponder, larger studies are needed to establish links between baseline CD8+ expansion and response. Many expanded lesional clones persisted in scalp and blood during tofacitinib treatment, which may partly explain relapse after stopping treatment. Lesional scalp, especially in alopecia totalis/universalis, showed higher clonality and more expanded CD8+ clones than normal scalp, suggesting antigenic drive.

V is reduced by 7 bases and J by 0 bases, leaving a spacing of 12 bases between them. CDR1 and CDR2, per the germline V gene, are SQVTM and ANQGSEA. Spanning cysteine to phenylalanine, the CDR3 consists of 13 amino acids. Of the read, only the CDR3 DNA is kept; its 39 bases are in frame from base 1. The treatment or condition label of this sample denotes: oral pan-JAK inhibitor, 5-10 mg twice daily. Lesional scalp punch biopsies and peripheral blood were obtained from alopecia areata patients. PBMCs were separated by density centrifugation and stained for CD3, CD4 and CD8, after which CD4+ and CD8+ T cells were sorted on a FACSAria. This clone was counted between two and nine times. What antigen it recognizes has not been identified. Base qualities are not recorded, but no much larger clone differs from it by a single base. The method behind the library was the immunoSEQ multiplex PCR assay. For TCR sequencing, RNA was extracted from every sample and reverse transcribed into cDNA to serve as template. First-strand cDNA was synthesized using SuperScript III with a 2:1 mix of oligo-dT and random hexamers. Amplification bias was assessed with a synthetic immune receptor repertoire, and residual bias was removed computationally. Turning to the authors' computational methods: Raw reads were preprocessed for error removal, and CDR3 was defined according to IMGT conventions as running from the conserved cysteine to phenylalanine. Clonality was computed as 1 minus the Shannon entropy, with the entropy normalized by log2 of the number of productive unique TCRs. Whether each scalp clone was CD4 or CD8 was inferred by checking scalp TCRbeta sequences against the CD4 and CD8 repertoires from sorted blood. TCRdb retrieved this table from immuneACCESS and kept in-frame rearrangements only. Not all clones are present; in checked studies, unresolved V genes account for under half, and no reason is known for the remainder. V and J calls and clone size are copied from that table; D and trimming were computed from the DNA. The sample table lists about 180,000 clones, 58% of them with a count of one. The ten top clones hold under 20% of the sample.

This receptor chain uses TRBV29-1 and TRBJ1-1; TRBD1 is a weak D gene call, 6 bases matching. This TCR derives from a human donor with alopecia areata. Sequenced material: CD4+ T cells sorted from blood, taken at week 56, from a patient treated with tofacitinib. The CDR3 protein: CSGRGQLNTEAFF. The sequenced DNA is TGCAGCGGACGGGGACAACTGAACACTGAAGCTTTCTTT.